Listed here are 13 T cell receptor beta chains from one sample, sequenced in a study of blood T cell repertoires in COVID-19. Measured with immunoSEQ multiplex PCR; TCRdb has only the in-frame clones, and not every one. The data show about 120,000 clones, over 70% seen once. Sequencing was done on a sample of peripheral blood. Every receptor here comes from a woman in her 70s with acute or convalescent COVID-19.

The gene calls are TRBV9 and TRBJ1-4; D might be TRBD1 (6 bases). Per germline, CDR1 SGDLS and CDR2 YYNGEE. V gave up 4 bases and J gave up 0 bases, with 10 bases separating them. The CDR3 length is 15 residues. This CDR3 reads CASSKQGATNEKLFF. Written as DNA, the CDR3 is TGTGCCAGCAGCAAACAGGGTGCAACTAATGAAAAACTGTTTTTT.

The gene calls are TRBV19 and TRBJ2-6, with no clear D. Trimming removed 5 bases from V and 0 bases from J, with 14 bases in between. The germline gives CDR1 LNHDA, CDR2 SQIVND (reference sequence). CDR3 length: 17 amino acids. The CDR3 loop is CASSGPRLNSGANVLTF. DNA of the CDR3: TGTGCCAGTAGTGGCCCGAGACTGAACTCTGGGGCCAACGTCCTGACTTTC.

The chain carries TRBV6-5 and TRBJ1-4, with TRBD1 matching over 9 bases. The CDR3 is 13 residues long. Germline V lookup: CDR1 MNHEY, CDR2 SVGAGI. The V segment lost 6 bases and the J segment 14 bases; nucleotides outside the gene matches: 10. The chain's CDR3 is CASSSPGTGFLFF. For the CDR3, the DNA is TGTGCCAGCAGCAGTCCCGGGACAGGGTTTCTGTTTTTT.

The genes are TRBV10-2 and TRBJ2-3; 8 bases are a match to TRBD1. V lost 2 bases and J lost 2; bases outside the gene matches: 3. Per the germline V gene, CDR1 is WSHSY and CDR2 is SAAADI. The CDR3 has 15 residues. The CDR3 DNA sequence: TGCGCCAGCAGTGAGGGACAGGGACTCACAGATACGCAGTATTTT. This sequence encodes CASSEGQGLTDTQYF.

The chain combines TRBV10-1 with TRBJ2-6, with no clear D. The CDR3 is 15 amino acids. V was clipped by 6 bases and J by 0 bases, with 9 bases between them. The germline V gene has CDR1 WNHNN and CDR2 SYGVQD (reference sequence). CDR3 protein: CASSDTNSGANVLTF. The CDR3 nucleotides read TGCGCCAGCAGCGACACAAACTCTGGGGCCAACGTCCTGACTTTC.

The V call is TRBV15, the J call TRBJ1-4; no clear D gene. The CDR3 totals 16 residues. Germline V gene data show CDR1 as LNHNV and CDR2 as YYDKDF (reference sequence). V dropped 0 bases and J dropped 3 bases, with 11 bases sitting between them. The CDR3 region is CATSRDRAPPNEKLFF. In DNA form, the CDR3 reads TGTGCCACCAGCAGAGATCGAGCCCCCCCTAATGAAAAACTGTTTTTT.

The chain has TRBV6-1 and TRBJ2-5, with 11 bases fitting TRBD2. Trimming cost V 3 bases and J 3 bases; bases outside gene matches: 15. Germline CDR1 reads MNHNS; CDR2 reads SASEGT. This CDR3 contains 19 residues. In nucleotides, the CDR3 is TGTGCCAGCAGTGACCAGCCCCTAGCGGGGGGACCAAAAAAAGAGACCCAGTACTTC. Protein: CASSDQPLAGGPKKETQYF.

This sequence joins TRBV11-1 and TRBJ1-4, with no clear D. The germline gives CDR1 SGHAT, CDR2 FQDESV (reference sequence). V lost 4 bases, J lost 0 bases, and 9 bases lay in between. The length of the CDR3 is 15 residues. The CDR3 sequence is CASSYEGATNEKLFF. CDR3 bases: TGTGCCAGCAGCTACGAGGGAGCAACTAATGAAAAACTGTTTTTT.

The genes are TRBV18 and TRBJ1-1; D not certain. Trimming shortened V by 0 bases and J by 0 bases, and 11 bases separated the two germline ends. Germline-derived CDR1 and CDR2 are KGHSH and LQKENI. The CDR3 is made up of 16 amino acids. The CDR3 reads CASSPPGSGVNTEAFF. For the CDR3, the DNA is TGTGCCAGCTCACCACCAGGCTCCGGAGTGAACACTGAAGCTTTCTTT.

The CDR3 coding sequence is TGTGCCAGCAGCGCGACAGGCGGCGGCCCTGAAGCTTTCTTT. This sequence encodes CASSATGGGPEAFF. V usage is TRBV9 and J usage is TRBJ1-1; the D gene is possibly TRBD1 (6 bases). In germline, CDR1 is SGDLS, CDR2 YYNGEE. Trimming left V 3 bases short and J 6 bases short, with 15 bases between. CDR3 size: 14 residues.

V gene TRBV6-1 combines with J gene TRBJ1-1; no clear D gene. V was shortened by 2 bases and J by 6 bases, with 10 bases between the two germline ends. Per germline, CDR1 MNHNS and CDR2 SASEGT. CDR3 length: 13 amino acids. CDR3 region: CASSEHGQAEAFF. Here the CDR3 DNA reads TGTGCCAGCAGTGAACACGGTCAGGCTGAAGCTTTCTTT.

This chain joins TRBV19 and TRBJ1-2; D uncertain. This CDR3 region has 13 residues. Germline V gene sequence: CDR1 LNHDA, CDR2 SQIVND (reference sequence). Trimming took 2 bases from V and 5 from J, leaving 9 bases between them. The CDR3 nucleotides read TGTGCCAGTAGTATAAACAGCTTGTATGGCTACACCTTC. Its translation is CASSINSLYGYTF.

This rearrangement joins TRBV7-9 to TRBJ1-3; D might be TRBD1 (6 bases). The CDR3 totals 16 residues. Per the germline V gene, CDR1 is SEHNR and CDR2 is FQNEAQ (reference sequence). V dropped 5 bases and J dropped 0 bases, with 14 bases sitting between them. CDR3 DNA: TGTGCCAGCAGCCCACCGACAGGACTCTCTGGAAACACCATATATTTT. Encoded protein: CASSPPTGLSGNTIYF.